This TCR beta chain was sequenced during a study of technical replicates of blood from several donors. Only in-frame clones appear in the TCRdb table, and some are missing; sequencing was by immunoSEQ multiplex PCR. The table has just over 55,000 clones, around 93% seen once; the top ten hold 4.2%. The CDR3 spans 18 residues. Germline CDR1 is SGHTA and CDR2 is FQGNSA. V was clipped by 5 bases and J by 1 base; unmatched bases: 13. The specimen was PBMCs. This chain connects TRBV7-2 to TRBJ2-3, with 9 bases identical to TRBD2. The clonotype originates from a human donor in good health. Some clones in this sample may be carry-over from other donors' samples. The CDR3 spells CASSRSWGSGGRTDTQYF. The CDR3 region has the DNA TGTGCCAGCAGCCGCAGCTGGGGGAGCGGGGGGCGCACAGATACGCAGTATTTT.